Detailed here is one T cell receptor (beta chain). This clonotype has only a few counts. Its antigen specificity is not known. Per-base qualities were not stored, and no clone one base away is much larger. TCR libraries were constructed from roughly 380 ng RNA using the Immunoverse kit, and molecular barcoded adaptors covering alpha/delta and beta/gamma chains were employed. TCR library preparation was performed with the same RNA that was used for transcriptome sequencing. Sequencing of TCR libraries was carried out on an Illumina HiSeq 4000 with 2 x 150 cycles. The original methods were these. TCR reads were aligned to human V, D, J and C references and assembled into CDR3 clonotypes with MiXCR, including quality filtering and error correction. The tcR package in R was used to analyze clonotype counts and gene usage diversity. For inspection of raw mapping reads, RNA-seq reads were mapped by STAR aligner version 2.5.3a onto GRCh37 of the human genome. IR-seq fastq files were randomly downsampled with Seqtk 1.3 to test the effect of sequencing depth on detected clonotypes. The raw public reads went through TCRdb reprocessing: fastp at Q25, MiXCR clone calling, in-frame beta chains kept. Identical CDR3 protein sequences are pooled into one entry, listed with their most common genes and DNA. TCRdb's processing, not the study's, gives the V and J calls here. This sample lists about 14,000 distinct CDR3 sequences; 20% were detected once. Over 75% of the sample comes from the top ten.

These data originate in a study of read filtering for tumor transcriptome and immune sequencing (dated by TCRdb to 2018 to 2021). For context, the study as a whole: The cohort had under 20 male and 11 to 15 female patients with a mean age of about 71 years, ranging from about 40 to 85. Under revised international staging, roughly 8 patients fell into R-ISS I, around 15 into R-ISS II and more than five into R-ISS III. After DNase treatment, whole-transcriptome libraries were prepared with the TruSeq RNA Access Library Prep Kit. Per sample, about 4.05 to 11 million TCR-region mapped reads were obtained with IR-seq, compared with only roughly 80 to 1273 with RNA-seq. Using the same bone marrow samples, the study ran both targeted immune repertoire sequencing and bulk whole-transcriptome sequencing and then compared the TCR repertoires from each method. A main aim was a read-filtering strategy for immune repertoire data, specifically whether clonotypes supported by a single read should be removed. What the research found in general, with its limitations: The sorted CD138-negative fraction was not purified T cells but a mixed bone marrow immune population. The correlation between IR-seq and RNA-seq shared clonotype proportions rose when single-read clonotypes were removed. Compared with RNA-seq, IR-seq captured clonotypes at much higher depth and more reliably, and a smaller IR-seq throughput was enough to identify most shared clonotypes. Single-read clonotypes made up about four fifths of clonotypes but approximately 3.5% of total reads in IR-seq, and 74.6% of clonotypes and 44.6% of reads in RNA-seq.

Bone marrow was sampled from every patient at the time of active disease. Bone marrow mononuclear cells were isolated by Ficoll-Hypaque density gradient centrifugation. Myeloma plasma cells were removed and CD138-negative cells were collected by negative selection after labeling with CD138 magnetic microbeads on a MACS separator. Flow cytometry with CD138 antibodies on an Attune NxT was used to check how pure the isolated cells were. Total RNA was extracted using TRIzol reagent and was quantified on a NanoDrop spectrophotometer. Paired RNA-seq and IR-seq were performed on each patient's CD138-negative bone marrow sample. CDR1 and CDR2, looked up from the germline V gene (reference sequence), are MNHEY and SMNVEV. The V end loses 5 bases and the J end loses 5 bases, and a stretch of 13 bases separates them. Reading from cysteine to phenylalanine, the CDR3 counts 14 amino acids. The read is trimmed to its CDR3 DNA, 42 bases read in frame from base 1.

The V and J genes are TRBV27 and TRBJ1-5; TRBD1 is perhaps the D gene, given 5 matching bases. The origin of this receptor is a donor at least 40 years old with multiple myeloma. Sequencing was carried out using a population of CD138-negative cells sorted from bone marrow. In the paper's terms, the cell subset or site label means: bone marrow mononuclear cells depleted of CD138+ plasma/myeloma cells by negative magnetic selection. The bases are TGTGCCAGCAGTACTGCAGGGCGGGATCAGCCCCAGCATTTT. Its translation reads: CASSTAGRDQPQHF.